A selection of T cell receptor beta chains follows, all from one sample in a study of OX40 agonist ivuxolimab in advanced cancers. The repertoire was sequenced with immunoSEQ multiplex PCR; TCRdb's copy has only in-frame clones and lacks some. The sample lists tens of thousands of clones, around 81% occurring once. Sequenced here: CD4+ or CD8+ T cells sorted from blood, sampled in a trial of the OX40 agonist ivuxolimab. The source of these receptors is an adult with an advanced solid tumor such as melanoma, head and neck, liver or kidney cancer. Each CDR3 is given with its conserved first and last residue. A D gene is named only where the DNA matches it firmly. Size tells how often a clone was seen (once, few, many) or the class of an expanded clone, and some rows leave it out.

size	J	D	V	CDR3	DNA
few	TRBJ1-1	-	TRBV6-1	CASKLAGDTEAFF	TGTGCCAGCAAGTTAGCTGGGGACACTGAAGCTTTCTTT
-	TRBJ1-6	-	TRBV7-8	CASSVGETSYNSPLHF	TGTGCCAGCAGTGTGGGGGAAACCTCCTATAATTCACCCCTCCACTTT
-	TRBJ2-7	TRBD1	TRBV18	CASSPTGARYEQYF	TGTGCCAGCTCACCGACAGGGGCGAGGTACGAGCAGTACTTC
-	TRBJ2-3	-	TRBV25-1	CASSDLAIDTQYF	TGTGCCAGCAGTGATCTAGCAATAGATACGCAGTATTTT
-	TRBJ2-7	-	TRBV7-9	CASSGSLGQGPNLFYEQYF	TGTGCCAGCAGCGGATCGCTCGGGCAGGGACCCAATTTATTCTACGAGCAGTACTTC
-	TRBJ2-3	-	TRBV5-1	CASSLESKVDTQYF	TGCGCCAGCAGCTTGGAGAGCAAGGTGGATACGCAGTATTTT
-	TRBJ2-7	-	TRBV29-1	CSVETGSGQYF	TGCAGCGTTGAAACCGGATCCGGGCAGTACTTC
-	TRBJ2-7	-	TRBV27	CASSRGYEQYF	TGTGCCAGCAGCAGGGGCTACGAGCAGTACTTC
-	TRBJ2-7	TRBD1	TRBV27	CASRQGGWYEQYF	TGTGCCAGTAGACAGGGTGGGTGGTACGAGCAGTACTTC
-	TRBJ2-2	-	TRBV7-2	CASSPSAGELFF	TGTGCCAGCAGCCCCTCCGCCGGGGAGCTGTTTTTT
-	TRBJ1-1	-	TRBV7-8	CASSLADARDTEAFF	TGTGCCAGCAGCTTAGCGGACGCCCGAGACACTGAAGCTTTCTTT
-	TRBJ2-7	-	TRBV2	CASTEGGLLYEQYF	TGTGCCAGCACCGAAGGGGGACTACTATACGAGCAGTACTTC
-	TRBJ2-1	-	TRBV7-9	CASSLTIGGERGNEQFF	TGTGCCAGCAGCTTAACAATAGGGGGAGAGAGGGGCAATGAGCAGTTCTTC
-	TRBJ2-7	-	TRBV13	CASSSTLNYEQYF	TGTGCCAGCAGCTCTACACTGAACTACGAGCAGTACTTC
-	TRBJ2-1	-	TRBV15	CATSSRNGGYNEQFF	TGTGCCACCAGCAGTCGGAATGGAGGGTACAATGAGCAGTTCTTC
-	TRBJ2-5	TRBD2	TRBV28	CASSLPSGSGETQYF	TGTGCCAGCAGTTTACCTAGCGGGAGTGGAGAGACCCAGTACTTC
-	TRBJ2-2	TRBD2	TRBV9	CASSVSGDYYTGELFF	TGTGCCAGCAGCGTCTCCGGGGACTACTACACCGGGGAGCTGTTTTTT
-	TRBJ1-1	-	TRBV4-3	CASSQGGEIAEAFF	TGCGCCAGCAGCCAAGGGGGTGAGATTGCTGAAGCTTTCTTT
-	TRBJ1-5	TRBD1	TRBV7-6	CASSLGQGDEPQHF	TGTGCCAGCAGCCTAGGACAGGGGGACGAGCCCCAGCATTTT
-	TRBJ2-1	TRBD2	TRBV11-1	CASSLKRGGLNEQFF	TGTGCCAGCAGCTTAAAGCGGGGGGGCCTCAATGAGCAGTTCTTC
-	TRBJ1-1	-	TRBV5-6	CASSLGLGGGTEAFF	TGTGCCAGCAGCTTGGGTCTCGGGGGTGGCACTGAAGCTTTCTTT
-	TRBJ2-3	-	TRBV4-1	CASSQGAGTDTQYF	TGCGCCAGCAGCCAGGGGGCCGGCACAGATACGCAGTATTTT
-	TRBJ2-5	-	TRBV6-4	CASSLGRETQYF	TGTGCCAGCAGTTTAGGCCGAGAGACCCAGTACTTC
-	TRBJ2-3	-	TRBV6-4	CASSDRDQDTQYF	TGTGCCAGCAGTGATAGGGACCAAGATACGCAGTATTTT
once	TRBJ2-7	-	TRBV28	CASSFPLSGSYEQYF	TGTGCCAGCAGTTTTCCCCTCTCAGGGTCCTACGAGCAGTACTTC
-	TRBJ1-5	-	TRBV19	CASSIDLTQPQHF	TGTGCCAGTAGTATAGACCTAACACAGCCCCAGCATTTT
-	TRBJ2-7	TRBD1	TRBV7-6	CASSKTGGRDEQYF	TGTGCCAGCAGCAAGACAGGGGGCCGGGACGAGCAGTACTTC
-	TRBJ2-7	TRBD1	TRBV5-1	CASSKAGTDPYEQYF	TGCGCCAGCTCTAAAGCCGGGACAGACCCCTACGAGCAGTACTTC
-	TRBJ2-7	-	TRBV25-1	CASSPAPPTSTDEQYF	TGTGCCAGCAGTCCGGCCCCCCCGACTAGTACCGACGAGCAGTACTTC
-	TRBJ2-7	TRBD1	TRBV7-3	CASSWGQSYEQYF	TGTGCCAGCAGTTGGGGACAGAGCTACGAGCAGTACTTC
-	TRBJ1-5	-	TRBV4-1	CASSQVGLNNQPQHF	TGCGCCAGCAGCCAAGTAGGCTTGAACAATCAGCCCCAGCATTTT
-	TRBJ2-7	TRBD2	TRBV4-3	CASSQGGLTSGGYEQYF	TGCGCCAGCAGCCAAGGGGGTTTGACTAGCGGGGGCTACGAGCAGTACTTC
-	TRBJ1-4	-	TRBV7-6	CASSIATNEKLFF	TGTGCCAGCAGCATTGCAACTAATGAAAAACTGTTTTTT
-	TRBJ2-5	TRBD1	TRBV4-1	CASSHSGGAGETQYF	TGCGCCAGCAGCCATTCAGGGGGCGCAGGGGAGACCCAGTACTTC
-	TRBJ1-1	-	TRBV27	CASRYYTGSGTEAFF	TGTGCCAGCAGATACTACACAGGTTCCGGCACTGAAGCTTTCTTT
-	TRBJ1-1	-	TRBV5-4	CASSLTGYTEAFF	TGTGCCAGCAGCTTAACGGGGTACACTGAAGCTTTCTTT
once	TRBJ2-7	TRBD1	TRBV2	CASTTYRDSSYEQYF	TGTGCCAGCACCACATACCGGGACAGTTCCTACGAGCAGTACTTC
-	TRBJ2-3	TRBD1	TRBV10-1	CASSEGTDRQYF	TGCGCCAGCAGTGAAGGGACAGATAGGCAGTATTTT
-	TRBJ2-7	-	TRBV28	CASSSSGDEQYF	TGTGCCAGCAGTTCCTCAGGGGACGAGCAGTACTTC
-	TRBJ2-3	-	TRBV6-6	CASRRQSTDTQYF	TGTGCCAGCAGACGACAGAGCACAGATACGCAGTATTTT
-	TRBJ1-1	-	TRBV11-2	CATLLVVPGINTEAFF	TGTGCCACCTTACTGGTAGTCCCCGGAATCAACACTGAAGCTTTCTTT
few	TRBJ2-3	-	TRBV5-8	CASIAGFSTDTQYF	TGTGCCAGCATCGCCGGGTTTAGCACAGATACGCAGTATTTT
-	TRBJ1-5	-	TRBV5-1	CASSLSSVYSNQPQHF	TGCGCCAGCAGCTTGAGCTCAGTCTATAGCAATCAGCCCCAGCATTTT
-	TRBJ2-7	-	TRBV14	CASSQDYPNSYEQYF	TGTGCCAGCAGCCAAGATTACCCCAACTCCTACGAGCAGTACTTC